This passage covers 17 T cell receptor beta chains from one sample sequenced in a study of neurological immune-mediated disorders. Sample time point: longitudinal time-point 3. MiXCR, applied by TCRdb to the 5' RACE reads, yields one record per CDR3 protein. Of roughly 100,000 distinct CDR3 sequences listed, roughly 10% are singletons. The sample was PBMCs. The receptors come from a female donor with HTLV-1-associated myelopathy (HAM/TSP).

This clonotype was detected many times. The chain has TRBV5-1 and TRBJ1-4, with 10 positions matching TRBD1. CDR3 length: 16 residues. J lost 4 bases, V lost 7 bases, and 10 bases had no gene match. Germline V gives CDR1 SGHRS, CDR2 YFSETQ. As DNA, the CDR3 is TGCGCCAGCGGCTCCGGGACAGGGGCCCTTAATGAAAAACTGTTTTTT. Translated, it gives CASGSGTGALNEKLFF.

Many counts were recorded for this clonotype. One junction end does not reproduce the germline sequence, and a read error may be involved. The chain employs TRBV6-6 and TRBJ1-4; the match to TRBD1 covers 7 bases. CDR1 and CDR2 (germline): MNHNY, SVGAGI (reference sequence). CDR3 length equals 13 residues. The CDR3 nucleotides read TGTGCCAGCACCGGACAGGCTAACGAAAAACTGTTTTTT. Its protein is CASTGQANEKLFF.

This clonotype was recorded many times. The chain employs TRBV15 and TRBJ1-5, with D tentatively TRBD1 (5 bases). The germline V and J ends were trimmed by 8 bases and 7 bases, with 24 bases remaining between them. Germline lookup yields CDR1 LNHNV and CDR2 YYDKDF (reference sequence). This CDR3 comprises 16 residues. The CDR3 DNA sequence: TGTGCCACCTCAGACACGACAGACGGCGAGGGGCAGCCCCAGCATTTT. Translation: CATSDTTDGEGQPQHF.

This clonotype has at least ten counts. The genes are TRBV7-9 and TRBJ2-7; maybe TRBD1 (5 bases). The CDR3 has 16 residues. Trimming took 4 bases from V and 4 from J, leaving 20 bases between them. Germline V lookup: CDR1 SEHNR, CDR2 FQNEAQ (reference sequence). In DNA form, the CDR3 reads TGTGCCAGCAGCTACGTCCCAGGGTTCCCGAGTTACGAGCAGTACTTC. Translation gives CASSYVPGFPSYEQYF.

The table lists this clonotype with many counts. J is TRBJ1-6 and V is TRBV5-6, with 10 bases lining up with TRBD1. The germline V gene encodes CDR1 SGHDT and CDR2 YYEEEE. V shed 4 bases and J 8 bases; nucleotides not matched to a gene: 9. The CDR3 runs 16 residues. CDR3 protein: CASSRDWDRGDSPLHF. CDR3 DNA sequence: TGTGCCAGCAGCCGTGATTGGGACAGGGGAGATTCACCCCTCCACTTT.

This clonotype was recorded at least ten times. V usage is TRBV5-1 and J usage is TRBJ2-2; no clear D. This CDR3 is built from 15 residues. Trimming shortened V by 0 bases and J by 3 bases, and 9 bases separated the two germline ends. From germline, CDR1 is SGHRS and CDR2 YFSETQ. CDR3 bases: TGCGCCAGCAGCTTGGATGTGCAGGACACCGGGGAGCTGTTTTTT. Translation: CASSLDVQDTGELFF. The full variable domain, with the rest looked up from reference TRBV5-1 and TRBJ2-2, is KAGVTQTPRYLIKTRGQQVTLSCSPISGHRSVSWYQQTPGQGLQFLFEYFSETQRNKGNFPGRFSGRQFSNSRSEMNVSTLELGDSALYLCASSLDVQDTGELFFGEGSRLTVL.

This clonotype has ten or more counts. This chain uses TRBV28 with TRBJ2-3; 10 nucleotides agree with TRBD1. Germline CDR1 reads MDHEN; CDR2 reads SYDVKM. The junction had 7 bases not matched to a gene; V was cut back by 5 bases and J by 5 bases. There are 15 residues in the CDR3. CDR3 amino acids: CASSTTGGAGDTQYF. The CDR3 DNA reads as TGTGCCAGCAGTACGACAGGGGGCGCGGGAGATACGCAGTATTTT.

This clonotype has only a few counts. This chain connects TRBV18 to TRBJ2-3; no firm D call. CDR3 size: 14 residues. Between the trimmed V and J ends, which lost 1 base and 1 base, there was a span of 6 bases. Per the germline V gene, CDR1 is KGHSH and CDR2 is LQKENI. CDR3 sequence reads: CASSPQWGTDTQYF. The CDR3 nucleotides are TGTGCCAGCTCACCACAGTGGGGCACAGATACGCAGTATTTT. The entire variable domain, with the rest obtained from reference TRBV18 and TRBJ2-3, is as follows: NAGVMQNPRHLVRRRGQEARLRCSPMKGHSHVYWYRQLPEEGLKFMVYLQKENIIDESGMPKERFSAEFPKEGPSILRIQQVVRGDSAAYFCASSPQWGTDTQYFGPGTRLTVL.

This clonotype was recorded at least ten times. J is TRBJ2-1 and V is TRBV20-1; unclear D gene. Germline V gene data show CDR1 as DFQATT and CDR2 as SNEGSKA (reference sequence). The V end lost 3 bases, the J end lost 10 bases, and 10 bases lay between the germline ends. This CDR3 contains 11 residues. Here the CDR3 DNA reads TGCAGTGCTAGTGGTCCAGCAGAGCAGTTCTTC. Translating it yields CSASGPAEQFF.

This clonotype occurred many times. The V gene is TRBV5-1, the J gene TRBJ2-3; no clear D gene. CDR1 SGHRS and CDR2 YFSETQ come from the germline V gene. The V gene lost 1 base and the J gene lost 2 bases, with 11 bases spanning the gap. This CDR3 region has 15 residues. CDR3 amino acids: CASSLLGGHTDTQYF. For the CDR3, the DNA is TGCGCCAGCAGCTTGTTGGGTGGCCACACAGATACGCAGTATTTT.

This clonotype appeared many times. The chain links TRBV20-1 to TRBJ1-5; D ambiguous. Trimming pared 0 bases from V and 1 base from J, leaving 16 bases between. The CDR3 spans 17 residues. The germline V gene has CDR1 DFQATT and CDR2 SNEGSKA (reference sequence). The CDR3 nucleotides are TGCAGTGCTAGAGATTGGGCAGGCGGATCGAGCAATCAGCCCCAGCATTTT. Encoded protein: CSARDWAGGSSNQPQHF.

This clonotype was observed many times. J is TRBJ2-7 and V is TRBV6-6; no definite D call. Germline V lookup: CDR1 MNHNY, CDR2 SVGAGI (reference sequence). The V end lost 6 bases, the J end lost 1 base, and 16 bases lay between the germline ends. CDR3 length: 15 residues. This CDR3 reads CASRQLAAYSYEQYF. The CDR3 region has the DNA TGTGCCAGCAGACAGCTGGCAGCCTATTCCTACGAGCAGTACTTC.

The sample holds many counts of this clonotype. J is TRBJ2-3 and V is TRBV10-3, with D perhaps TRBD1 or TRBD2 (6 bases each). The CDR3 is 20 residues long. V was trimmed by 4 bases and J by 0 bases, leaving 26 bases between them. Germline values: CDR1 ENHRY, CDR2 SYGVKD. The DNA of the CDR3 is TGTGCCATCAGTGGGTACTCAGGGGCCTTTGACGGGGGAAGCACAGATACGCAGTATTTT. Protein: CAISGYSGAFDGGSTDTQYF.

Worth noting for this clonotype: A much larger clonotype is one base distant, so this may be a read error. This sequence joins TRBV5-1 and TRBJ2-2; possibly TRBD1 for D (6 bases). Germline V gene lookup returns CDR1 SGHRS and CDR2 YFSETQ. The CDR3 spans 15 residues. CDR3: CAISRTASNTGELFF. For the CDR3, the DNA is TGCGCCATCAGCCGGACAGCCTCGAACACCGGGGAGCTGTTTTTT.

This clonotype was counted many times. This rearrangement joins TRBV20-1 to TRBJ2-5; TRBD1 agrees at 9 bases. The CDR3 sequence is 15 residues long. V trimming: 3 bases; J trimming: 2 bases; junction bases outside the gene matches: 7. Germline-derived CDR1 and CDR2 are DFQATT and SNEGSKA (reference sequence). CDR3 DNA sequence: TGCAGTGCTAGGGAGACAGGGGGGTTTCAAGAGACCCAGTACTTC. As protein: CSARETGGFQETQYF.

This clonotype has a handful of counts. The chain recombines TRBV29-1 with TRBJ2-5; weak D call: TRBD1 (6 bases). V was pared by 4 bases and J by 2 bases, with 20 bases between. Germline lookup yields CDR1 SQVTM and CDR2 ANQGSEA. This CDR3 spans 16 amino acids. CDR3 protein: CSVVLSGQKKQETQYF. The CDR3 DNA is TGCAGCGTTGTTTTATCAGGACAGAAGAAACAAGAGACCCAGTACTTC.

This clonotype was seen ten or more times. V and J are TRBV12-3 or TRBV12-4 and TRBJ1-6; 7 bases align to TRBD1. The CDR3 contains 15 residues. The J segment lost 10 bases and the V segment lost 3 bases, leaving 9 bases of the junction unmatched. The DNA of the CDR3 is TGTGCCAGCAGTTTGAGACAGGGACCAGGGTCACCCCTCCACTTT. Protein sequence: CASSLRQGPGSPLHF.